This TCR beta chain was documented in a study of T cells in women clearing cervical HPV infection. Study-wide context: Controls gave blood once infection was undetectable; cases at lesion identification. Study-wide results and caveats: Cases and controls were distinguished at AUC around 0.87 by richness and V genes.

Clones were sequenced by immunoSEQ multiplex PCR, and TCRdb holds only the in-frame ones, with some missing. The table counts roughly 34,000 clones; approximately 6.8% lies in the top ten. As concerns this clone: Its specificity is unknown. The read comes to an end 3 residues before the CDR3 does, leaving the germline J gene to fill in the end.

Germline V gene lookup returns CDR1 DFQATT and CDR2 SNEGSKA (reference sequence). The CDR3 loop spans 13 amino acids. V lost 5 bases and J 3 bases, leaving 14 bases between the germline ends. The rearrangement joins TRBV20-1 to TRBJ2-7; possible D gene TRBD1, 6 bases. Sequencing was done on a sample of blood buffy coat. The receptor was derived from a woman aged 18 to 75 with a cervical HPV16 infection that either progressed to CIN3+ or cleared (not recorded which). CDR3 residues: CSALQGFGYEQYF. Partial CDR3 DNA: TGCAGTGCTCTACAGGGTTTTGGCTACGAG.